These T cell receptor beta chains were read from a single sample in a study of cytomegalovirus exposure and HLA in healthy donors. Assay used: immunoSEQ multiplex PCR; TCRdb lists only in-frame clones, some missing. There are tens of thousands of clones in the sample; 70% to 80% occur only once, and 2.5% to 3% lies in the top ten. Sequenced: PBMCs. The source is a man aged 50 to 59 in good health and CMV-seropositive. CDR3s include the opening cysteine and the closing phenylalanine or tryptophan. D genes are given only for firm matches. Some rows have no size entry. The others give once, few or many, or a class for an expanded clone.

J	size	D	V	DNA	CDR3
TRBJ2-7	-	TRBD1	TRBV18	TGTGCCAGCTCACCATCGGGACAGCTGAGCTCCTACGAGCAGTACTTC	CASSPSGQLSSYEQYF
TRBJ1-2	-	TRBD1	TRBV15	TGTGCCACGAGACCTACAGGGGACTATGGCTACACCTTC	CATRPTGDYGYTF
TRBJ2-3	-	TRBD2	TRBV29-1	TGCAGCGTTGGGCGTGGAGCGGGGCCCACAGATACGCAGTATTTT	CSVGRGAGPTDTQYF
TRBJ2-1	-	TRBD2	TRBV6-1	TGTGCCAGCAGTGTGCTAGCGGGAGGAGATGAGCAGTTCTTC	CASSVLAGGDEQFF
TRBJ1-2	-	TRBD1	TRBV19	TGTGCCAGTAGGCGACAGGGTCTTAACTATGGCTACACCTTC	CASRRQGLNYGYTF
TRBJ2-5	-	TRBD1	TRBV5-1	TGCGCCAGCAGCCCAGGGGGCGGACAAGAGACCCAGTACTTC	CASSPGGGQETQYF
TRBJ2-1	-	TRBD2	TRBV9	TGTGCCAGCAGCGTAGGTTTCAGGGGGACTAGCGGGAGCTTATTCTCCTACAATGAGCAGTTCTTC	CASSVGFRGTSGSLFSYNEQFF
TRBJ2-7	-	TRBD1	TRBV6-1	TGTGCCAGCGGCGGCACAGGGGCTTACGAGCAGTACTTC	CASGGTGAYEQYF
TRBJ2-7	-	TRBD1	TRBV9	TGTGCCAGCAGCGGGCAGGGGGAGATCTACGAGCAGTACTTC	CASSGQGEIYEQYF
TRBJ2-7	-	TRBD2	TRBV6-4	TGTGCCAGCAGTGACTCGGGGGAGGGGTCCTACGAGCAGTACTTC	CASSDSGEGSYEQYF
TRBJ1-2	-	-	TRBV5-1	TGCGCCAGCAGCCCGGGAGGGGACTATGGCTACACCTTC	CASSPGGDYGYTF
TRBJ2-5	-	-	TRBV4-3	TGCGCCAGCAGCCAAGACCGGGAGTCTTGGGAGACCCAGTACTTC	CASSQDRESWETQYF
TRBJ1-2	-	-	TRBV30	TGTGCCTGGACGCGGGGCCCCACTTTGGATGGCTACACCTTC	CAWTRGPTLDGYTF
TRBJ2-6	few	-	TRBV4-1	TGCGCCAGCAGCCACAGCAGGAGCTCTGGGGCCAACGGCCTGACTTTC	CASSHSRSSGANGLTF
TRBJ1-2	-	TRBD1	TRBV18	TGTGCCAGCTCACCGGATGGACAGGGGGCGGCTAACTATGGCTACACCTTC	CASSPDGQGAANYGYTF
TRBJ2-1	few	-	TRBV14	TGTGCCAGCAGCCAAGAAGCTCGGACGGGATCCTTGGGTGAGCAGTTCTTC	CASSQEARTGSLGEQFF
TRBJ1-5	-	-	TRBV27	TGTGCCAGCAGTTTAAACAGGGCTATCAATCAGCCCCAGCATTTT	CASSLNRAINQPQHF
TRBJ1-2	-	-	TRBV11-2	TGTGCCAGCAGCTTAGCAGGGGACTATGGCTACACCTTC	CASSLAGDYGYTF
TRBJ1-3	-	TRBD1	TRBV18	TGTGCCAGCTCACCCTGGGGACAGCTTTCCTCTGGAAACACCATATATTTT	CASSPWGQLSSGNTIYF
TRBJ2-3	-	TRBD2	TRBV6-4	TGTGCCAGCAGTGACCTAGCGGGACCTAGCACAGATACGCAGTATTTT	CASSDLAGPSTDTQYF
TRBJ2-3	-	-	TRBV7-9	TGTGCCAGCAGTCCGACCACTAGCCTCAGCACAGATACGCAGTATTTT	CASSPTTSLSTDTQYF
TRBJ2-1	-	TRBD2	TRBV30	TGTGCCTGGAGTCGGACTAGCGGTTACAATGAGCAGTTCTTC	CAWSRTSGYNEQFF
TRBJ2-1	-	-	TRBV29-1	TGCAGCGTTGAAAACACCCCTAATGAGCAGTTCTTC	CSVENTPNEQFF
TRBJ2-7	-	TRBD1	TRBV15	TGTGCCACCAGCAGCCAAGACAGGGTACCTTACGAGCAGTACTTC	CATSSQDRVPYEQYF
TRBJ2-7	-	-	TRBV28	TGTGCCAGCAGTCTGTTCCGGGAACGCTACGAGCAGTACTTC	CASSLFRERYEQYF
TRBJ2-7	-	-	TRBV5-4	TGTGCCAGCAGCTTGGTACCTAGCGCCACATCCTCCTACGAGCAGTACTTC	CASSLVPSATSSYEQYF
TRBJ2-7	-	-	TRBV19	TGTGCCAGTAGTACCGGTCCAAGCGAGCAGTACTTC	CASSTGPSEQYF
TRBJ2-7	few	-	TRBV28	TGTGCCAGCAGTTCCGCCGAAATACTAACAGGGCCCTACGAGCAGTACTTC	CASSSAEILTGPYEQYF
TRBJ1-1	-	-	TRBV2	TGTGCCAGCAGTGGGGTCAGGTTTGTCACTGAAGCTTTCTTT	CASSGVRFVTEAFF
TRBJ2-1	-	TRBD1	TRBV5-6	TGTGCCAGCAGCTTATTTACAGGGGTGTACAATGAGCAGTTCTTC	CASSLFTGVYNEQFF
TRBJ2-5	-	TRBD1	TRBV19	TGTGCCAGTAGTTCCCGGACAGGCCGAGAGACCCAGTACTTC	CASSSRTGRETQYF
TRBJ2-5	-	-	TRBV14	TGTGCCAGCAGCCTAGCTCTCGGTCCGGCCCCTGCCCAAGAGACCCAGTACTTC	CASSLALGPAPAQETQYF
TRBJ2-2	-	-	TRBV15	TGTGCCACGGAGGGGAGAGAAAACACCGGGGAGCTGTTTTTT	CATEGRENTGELFF
TRBJ2-5	-	-	TRBV28	TGTGCCACCCACCAAAGCACTTTGGAGACCCAGTACTTC	CATHQSTLETQYF
TRBJ1-1	-	TRBD1	TRBV18	TGTGCCAGCTCACCGCTGGGACAGCAGAACACTGAAGCTTTCTTT	CASSPLGQQNTEAFF
TRBJ2-1	-	TRBD2	TRBV27	TGTGCCAGCACCGACGTGACTAGCGGGAGGGCCTACAATGAGCAGTTCTTC	CASTDVTSGRAYNEQFF
TRBJ2-6	-	-	TRBV7-3	TGTGCCAGCAGCCCGCAGGGCTCTGGGGCCAACGTCCTGACTTTC	CASSPQGSGANVLTF
TRBJ2-2	-	TRBD2	TRBV19	TGTGCCAGTAGTTTCCTTAGCGGGAGAGGTTCCGGGGAGCTGTTTTTT	CASSFLSGRGSGELFF
TRBJ1-1	-	-	TRBV30	TGTGCCCGAATCCCCTTAGAACAGGGCACTGAAGCTTTCTTT	CARIPLEQGTEAFF